The subject of this entry is one T cell receptor beta chain. Its target is unknown. This entry is derived from a study of T-cell reconstitution after alpha-beta-depleted transplantation in children. Unique molecular identifiers were used to barcode this TCRbeta library. A single record per CDR3 protein comes from TCRdb applying MiXCR to the PCR reads. The sample has about 580,000 distinct CDR3 sequences; about a quarter are singletons. Broader study findings: By one year post-transplant, T-cell counts and diversity largely arose from T cells that were newly produced. Reportedly, alpha-beta T cells present about two months post-transplant originated from several hundred expanded clones of graft origin.

In germline, CDR1 is LGHNT, CDR2 FRNRAP. V shed 4 bases, J shed 4 bases, and the junction held 6 bases outside the gene matches. CDR3 length: 16 residues. Material: PBMCs, obtained before TCRalphabeta/CD19-depleted stem cell transplant. The chain links TRBV12-5 to TRBJ2-2; 10 bases map to TRBD1. This receptor was taken from a boy under two years old with Wiskott-Aldrich syndrome, due to receive a stem cell transplant. This CDR3 reads CASGSGTGAATGELFF. The DNA for the CDR3 is TGTGCTAGTGGTTCAGGGACAGGGGCGGCCACCGGGGAGCTGTTTTTT.